Presented here are 5 T cell receptor beta chains from one specimen sequenced in a study of CD8+ T cells in alopecia areata. Noted treatment: oral pan-JAK inhibitor, 5-10 mg twice daily. Extracted RNA was reverse transcribed, and the resulting cDNA served as sequencing template. Here immunoSEQ multiplex PCR was the method, and the copy in TCRdb shows in-frame clones only, minus some. The table includes some 180,000 clones, 53% detected once. This material consisted of CD8+ T cells sorted from blood, taken at week 24, from a patient treated with tofacitinib. These receptors were taken from a human donor with alopecia areata.

V gene TRBV6-4 combines with J gene TRBJ2-1; D possibly matches TRBD1 or TRBD2 (5 bases each). V lost 3 bases and J 8 bases, leaving 14 bases between the germline ends. Germline V lookup: CDR1 MRHNA, CDR2 SNTAGT. The CDR3 length is 14 residues. CDR3 amino acids: CASSERDGRHEQFF. CDR3 in DNA: TGTGCCAGCAGTGAGAGGGACGGGCGGCATGAGCAGTTCTTC.

The chain employs TRBV2 and TRBJ2-5; D is perhaps TRBD1 or TRBD2 (5 bases each). Germline values: CDR1 SNHLY, CDR2 FYNNEI. This CDR3 comprises 17 residues. Trimming cost V 4 bases and J 7 bases, with 25 bases left between them. DNA for the CDR3: TGTGCCAGCAGTGTATTCATCGGGGACGGGTCGGATGCGACCCAGTACTTC. Amino acid sequence: CASSVFIGDGSDATQYF.

This clone was seen only a few times. The chain employs TRBV19 and TRBJ2-1; 7 bases are shared with TRBD2. V lost 4 bases and J lost 7; bases outside the gene matches: 7. Germline V lookup: CDR1 LNHDA, CDR2 SQIVND (reference sequence). The CDR3 covers 14 residues. The CDR3 DNA reads TGTGCCAGTAGTAGGGCTAGCGGCGGAAATGAGCAGTTCTTC. Amino acids: CASSRASGGNEQFF.

The chain carries TRBV13 and TRBJ1-2; D gene uncertain. CDR1 PRHDT and CDR2 FYEKMQ come from the germline V gene (reference sequence). V gave up 5 bases and J gave up 6 bases, with 16 bases separating them. The CDR3 consists of 14 residues. The CDR3 loop reads CASSTPRSADGYTF. CDR3 coding DNA: TGTGCCAGCAGCACCCCTCGGTCGGCGGATGGCTACACCTTC.

The J gene is TRBJ2-1, the V gene TRBV4-1, with TRBD1 matching 8 bases. The CDR3 spans 14 residues. J gave up 8 bases and V 0 bases, and 3 bases lay outside the gene matches. CDR1 is MGHRA, CDR2 YSYEKL, per germline. This CDR3 reads CASSQDQGADEQFF. The CDR3 nucleotides are TGCGCCAGCAGCCAAGATCAGGGGGCGGATGAGCAGTTCTTC.